This T cell receptor beta chain was obtained from a study of T cells after posttransplantation cyclophosphamide. Assay used: immunoSEQ multiplex PCR; TCRdb lists only in-frame clones, some missing. The sample contains some 20,000 clones, over 70% of which appear only once. Treatment was busulfan-fludarabine conditioning, a marrow graft, and cyclophosphamide on days +3 and +4. The table lists this clone with a few counts. Its antigen is currently unknown. Regarding the study as a whole: Donor CD8+ memory clones often dominated recipient blood repertoires at later times.

Germline V CDR1 and CDR2: SEHNR, FQNEAQ (reference sequence). CDR3 size: 13 residues. Trimming removed 1 base from V and 5 bases from J, with 6 bases in between. Source: PBMCs, taken after an allogeneic stem cell transplant with post-transplant cyclophosphamide. The chain employs TRBV7-9 and TRBJ1-5; weak D call: TRBD1 (5 bases). This TCR derives from a male patient aged 25 to 39 who received an allogeneic stem cell transplant from a related donor, was CMV-positive, and had acute GVHD only. The graft donor may be the source of some T cells. The CDR3 DNA reads as TGTGCCAGCAGCTTAGGACAGCATCAGCCCCAGCATTTT. Translated, it gives CASSLGQHQPQHF.